The clone carrying this T cell receptor beta chain was recorded at least ten times. As yet, its antigen is unknown. The data were taken from a study of T cells in Graves' hyperthyroidism and ophthalmopathy. Study-wide points: Expanded thyroid clonotypes (above 0.001) were mostly also found in blood. With a median lead of roughly 6.8 months before onset, the model predicted ophthalmopathy.

The V gene end was trimmed by 4 bases and the J gene end by 6 bases; junction bases not matched to a gene: 7. CDR1 is SGHRS, CDR2 YFSETQ, per germline. The CDR3 sequence is 14 residues long. Diagnosis relied on clinical symptoms, serum thyroxine and TRAb, thyroid ultrasound and orbital computed tomography. RNA transcripts were the template for amplifying TCR beta CDR3 regions. In the first-round RT-PCR of the TCR CDR3, the HTBI primer set was used. TCRdb ran MiXCR on the multiplex PCR reads and lists one entry per CDR3 protein. The sample consists of over 400,000 distinct CDR3 sequences, about 14% of them appearing once.

This receptor was taken from a young man with Graves' ophthalmopathy. The sequenced sample was blood. The V and J genes are TRBV5-1 and TRBJ2-7; TRBD1 aligns across 10 bases. The DNA for the CDR3 is TGCGCCAGCAGCCCTGGGACAGGGGAGCCCGAGCAGTACTTC. Its protein is CASSPGTGEPEQYF.